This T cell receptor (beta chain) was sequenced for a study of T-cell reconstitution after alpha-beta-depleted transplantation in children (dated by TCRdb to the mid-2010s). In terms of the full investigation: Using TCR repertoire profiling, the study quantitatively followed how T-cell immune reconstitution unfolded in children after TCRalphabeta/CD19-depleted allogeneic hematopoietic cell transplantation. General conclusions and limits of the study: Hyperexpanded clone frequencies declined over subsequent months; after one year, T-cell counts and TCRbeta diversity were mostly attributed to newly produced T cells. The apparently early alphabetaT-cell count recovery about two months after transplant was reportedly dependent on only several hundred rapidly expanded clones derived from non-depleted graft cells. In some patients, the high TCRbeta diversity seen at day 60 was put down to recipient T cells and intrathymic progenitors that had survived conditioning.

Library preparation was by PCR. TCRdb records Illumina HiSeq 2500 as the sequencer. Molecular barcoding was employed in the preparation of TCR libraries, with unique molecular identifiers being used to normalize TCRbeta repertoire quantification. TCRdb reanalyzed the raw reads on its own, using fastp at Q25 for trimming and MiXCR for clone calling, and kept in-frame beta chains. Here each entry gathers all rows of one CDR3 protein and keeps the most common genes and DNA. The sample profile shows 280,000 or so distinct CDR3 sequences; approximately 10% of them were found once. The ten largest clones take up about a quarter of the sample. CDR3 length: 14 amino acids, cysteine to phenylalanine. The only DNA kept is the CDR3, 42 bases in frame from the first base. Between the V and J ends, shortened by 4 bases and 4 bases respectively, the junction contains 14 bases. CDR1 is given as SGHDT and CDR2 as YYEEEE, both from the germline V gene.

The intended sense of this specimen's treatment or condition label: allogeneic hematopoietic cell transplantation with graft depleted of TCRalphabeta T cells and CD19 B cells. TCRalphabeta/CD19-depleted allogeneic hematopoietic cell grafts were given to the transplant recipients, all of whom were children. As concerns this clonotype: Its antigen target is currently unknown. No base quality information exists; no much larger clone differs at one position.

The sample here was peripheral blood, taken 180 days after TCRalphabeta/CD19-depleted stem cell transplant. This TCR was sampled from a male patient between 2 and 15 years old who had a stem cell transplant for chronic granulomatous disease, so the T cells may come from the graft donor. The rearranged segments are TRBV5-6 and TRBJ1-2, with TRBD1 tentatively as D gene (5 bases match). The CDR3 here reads CASSRRQGPYGYTF. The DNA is TGTGCCAGCAGCCGCCGGCAGGGCCCCTATGGCTACACCTTC.